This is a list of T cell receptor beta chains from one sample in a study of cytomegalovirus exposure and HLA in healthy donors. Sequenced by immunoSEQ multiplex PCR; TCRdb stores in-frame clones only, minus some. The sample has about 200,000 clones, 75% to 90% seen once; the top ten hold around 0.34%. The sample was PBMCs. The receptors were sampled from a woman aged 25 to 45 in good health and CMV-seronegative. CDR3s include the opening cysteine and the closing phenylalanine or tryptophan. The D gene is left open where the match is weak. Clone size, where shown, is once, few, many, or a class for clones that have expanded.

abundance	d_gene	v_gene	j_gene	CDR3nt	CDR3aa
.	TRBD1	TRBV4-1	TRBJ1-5	TGCGCCAGCAGCCAGGACAGGGGAACTTGGCAGCCCCAGCATTTT	CASSQDRGTWQPQHF
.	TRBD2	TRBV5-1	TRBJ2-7	TGCTCCAGCAGTCTTAGCGGGAGCAGTTACGAGCAGTACTTC	CSSSLSGSSYEQYF
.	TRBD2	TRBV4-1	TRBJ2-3	TGCGCCAGCAGCCAAGACGCTAGCGGGAGCACAGATACGCAGTATTTT	CASSQDASGSTDTQYF
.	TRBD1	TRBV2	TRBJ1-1	TGTGCCAGCAGTGAACCGGACAGGGGGAACACTGAAGCTTTCTTT	CASSEPDRGNTEAFF
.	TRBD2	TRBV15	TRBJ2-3	TGTGCCACCAGCAGAGTGGGACTAGCGGGACACACAGATACGCAGTATTTT	CATSRVGLAGHTDTQYF
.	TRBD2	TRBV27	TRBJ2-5	TGTGCCAGCAGTCCCCTGTGGGTAGCGGGAGGTCAGAGTGAGACCCAGTACTTC	CASSPLWVAGGQSETQYF
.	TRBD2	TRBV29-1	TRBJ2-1	TGCAGCGTTGAATTGACTAGCGGTACCTACAATGAGCAGTTCTTC	CSVELTSGTYNEQFF
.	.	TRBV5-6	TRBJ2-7	TGTGCCAGCAGCTCGAGCGACTCCTACGAGCAGTACTTC	CASSSSDSYEQYF
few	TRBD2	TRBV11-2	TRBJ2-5	TGTGCCAGCAGCTCACCATGGGGCGGGGGGCAACAAGAGACCCAGTACTTC	CASSSPWGGGQQETQYF
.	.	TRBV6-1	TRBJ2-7	TGTGCCAGCAGTGAAAGGGGCACCTACTACGAGCAGTACTTC	CASSERGTYYEQYF
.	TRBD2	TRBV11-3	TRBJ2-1	TGTGCCAGCAGCTTAGGGGGCGGGAGTATTGAGCAGTTCTTC	CASSLGGGSIEQFF
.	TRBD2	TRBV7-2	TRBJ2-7	TGTGCCAGCAGCTTAAATAGGCTAGCGGGGGGGGAGCAGTACTTC	CASSLNRLAGGEQYF
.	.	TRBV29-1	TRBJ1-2	TGCAGCGCCCTCCGGGGGGACGGCTACACCTTC	CSALRGDGYTF
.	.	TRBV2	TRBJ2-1	TGTGCCAGCAGTGAACTCCCAGCGGAGCAGTTCTTC	CASSELPAEQFF
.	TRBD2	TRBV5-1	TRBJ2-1	TGTGCCAGCAGCTGGGACGGGAGGCCCTACAATGAGCAGTTCTTC	CASSWDGRPYNEQFF
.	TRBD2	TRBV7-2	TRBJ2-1	TGTGCCAGCAGCAGGACTAGCGGGGCGAACAATGAGCAGTTCTTC	CASSRTSGANNEQFF
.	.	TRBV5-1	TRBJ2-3	TGCGCCAGCAGCTTGGAAGGGGTCTCAGATACGCAGTATTTT	CASSLEGVSDTQYF
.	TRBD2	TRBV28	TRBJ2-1	TGTGCCAGCAGACCGGGACTAGCGCCCCCGGATGAGCAGTTCTTC	CASRPGLAPPDEQFF
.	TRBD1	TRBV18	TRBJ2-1	TGTGCCAGCTCATCCTATAGACAGGGTTTCTTCGATGAGCAGTTCTTC	CASSSYRQGFFDEQFF
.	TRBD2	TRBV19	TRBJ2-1	TGTGCCAGTAGTTTCTCGGGACTAGCGGGAAAGCGTGAGCAGTTCTTC	CASSFSGLAGKREQFF
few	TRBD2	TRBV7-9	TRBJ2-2	TGTGCCATATCACTCCCGGGACTAGCGGGAAGCACCGGGGAGCTGTTTTTT	CAISLPGLAGSTGELFF
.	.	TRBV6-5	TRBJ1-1	TGTGCCAGCAGTATCGGGGTTTACACTGAAGCTTTCTTT	CASSIGVYTEAFF
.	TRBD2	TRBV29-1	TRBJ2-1	TGCAGCGTTATCGACCCTAGCGGCAGCTCCTACAATGAGCAGTTCTTC	CSVIDPSGSSYNEQFF
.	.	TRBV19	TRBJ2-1	TGTGCCAGTAGTGGCTCTGGGGGGAATGAGCAGTTCTTC	CASSGSGGNEQFF
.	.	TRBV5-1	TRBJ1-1	TGCGCCAGCAGCCGAGACAGGCCCACTGAAGCTTTCTTT	CASSRDRPTEAFF
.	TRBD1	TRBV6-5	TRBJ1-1	TGTGCCAGCAGAACCGGGACAGGGTCGGGCACTGAAGCTTTCTTT	CASRTGTGSGTEAFF
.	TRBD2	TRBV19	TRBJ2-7	TGTGCCAGTAGTACGAAAATAGCGGGAAAGGGGGCCTACGAGCAGTACTTC	CASSTKIAGKGAYEQYF
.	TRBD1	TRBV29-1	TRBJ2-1	TGCAGCCTAAGTGAGCCAGGGGGTAACAATGAGCAGTTCTTC	CSLSEPGGNNEQFF
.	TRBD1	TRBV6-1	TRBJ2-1	TGTGCCAGCAGGAAAGGACAGGGGAATAATGAGCAGTTCTTC	CASRKGQGNNEQFF
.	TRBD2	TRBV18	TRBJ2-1	TGTGCCAGCTCCGGCTTACTAGCGGGAGTAAATGAGCAGTTCTTC	CASSGLLAGVNEQFF
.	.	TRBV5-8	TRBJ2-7	TGTGCCAGCAGCTTGGCATTGGGACACCCGAGCTCCTACGAGCAGTACTTC	CASSLALGHPSSYEQYF
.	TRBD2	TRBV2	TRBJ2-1	TGTGCCAGCAGTGAGGGACTAGCGGGAGGACCACCCTACAATGAGCAGTTCTTC	CASSEGLAGGPPYNEQFF
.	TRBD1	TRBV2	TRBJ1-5	TGTGCCAGCAGTGGGCAGGGGGCTGCGCAGCCCCAGCATTTT	CASSGQGAAQPQHF
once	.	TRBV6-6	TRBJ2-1	TGTGCCAGCAGCCAGGACAGTGACCCTTTCTATGAGCAGTTCTTC	CASSQDSDPFYEQFF
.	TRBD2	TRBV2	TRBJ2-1	TGTGCCAGCAGTGTCGGCGGGAGATACAATGAGCAGTTCTTC	CASSVGGRYNEQFF